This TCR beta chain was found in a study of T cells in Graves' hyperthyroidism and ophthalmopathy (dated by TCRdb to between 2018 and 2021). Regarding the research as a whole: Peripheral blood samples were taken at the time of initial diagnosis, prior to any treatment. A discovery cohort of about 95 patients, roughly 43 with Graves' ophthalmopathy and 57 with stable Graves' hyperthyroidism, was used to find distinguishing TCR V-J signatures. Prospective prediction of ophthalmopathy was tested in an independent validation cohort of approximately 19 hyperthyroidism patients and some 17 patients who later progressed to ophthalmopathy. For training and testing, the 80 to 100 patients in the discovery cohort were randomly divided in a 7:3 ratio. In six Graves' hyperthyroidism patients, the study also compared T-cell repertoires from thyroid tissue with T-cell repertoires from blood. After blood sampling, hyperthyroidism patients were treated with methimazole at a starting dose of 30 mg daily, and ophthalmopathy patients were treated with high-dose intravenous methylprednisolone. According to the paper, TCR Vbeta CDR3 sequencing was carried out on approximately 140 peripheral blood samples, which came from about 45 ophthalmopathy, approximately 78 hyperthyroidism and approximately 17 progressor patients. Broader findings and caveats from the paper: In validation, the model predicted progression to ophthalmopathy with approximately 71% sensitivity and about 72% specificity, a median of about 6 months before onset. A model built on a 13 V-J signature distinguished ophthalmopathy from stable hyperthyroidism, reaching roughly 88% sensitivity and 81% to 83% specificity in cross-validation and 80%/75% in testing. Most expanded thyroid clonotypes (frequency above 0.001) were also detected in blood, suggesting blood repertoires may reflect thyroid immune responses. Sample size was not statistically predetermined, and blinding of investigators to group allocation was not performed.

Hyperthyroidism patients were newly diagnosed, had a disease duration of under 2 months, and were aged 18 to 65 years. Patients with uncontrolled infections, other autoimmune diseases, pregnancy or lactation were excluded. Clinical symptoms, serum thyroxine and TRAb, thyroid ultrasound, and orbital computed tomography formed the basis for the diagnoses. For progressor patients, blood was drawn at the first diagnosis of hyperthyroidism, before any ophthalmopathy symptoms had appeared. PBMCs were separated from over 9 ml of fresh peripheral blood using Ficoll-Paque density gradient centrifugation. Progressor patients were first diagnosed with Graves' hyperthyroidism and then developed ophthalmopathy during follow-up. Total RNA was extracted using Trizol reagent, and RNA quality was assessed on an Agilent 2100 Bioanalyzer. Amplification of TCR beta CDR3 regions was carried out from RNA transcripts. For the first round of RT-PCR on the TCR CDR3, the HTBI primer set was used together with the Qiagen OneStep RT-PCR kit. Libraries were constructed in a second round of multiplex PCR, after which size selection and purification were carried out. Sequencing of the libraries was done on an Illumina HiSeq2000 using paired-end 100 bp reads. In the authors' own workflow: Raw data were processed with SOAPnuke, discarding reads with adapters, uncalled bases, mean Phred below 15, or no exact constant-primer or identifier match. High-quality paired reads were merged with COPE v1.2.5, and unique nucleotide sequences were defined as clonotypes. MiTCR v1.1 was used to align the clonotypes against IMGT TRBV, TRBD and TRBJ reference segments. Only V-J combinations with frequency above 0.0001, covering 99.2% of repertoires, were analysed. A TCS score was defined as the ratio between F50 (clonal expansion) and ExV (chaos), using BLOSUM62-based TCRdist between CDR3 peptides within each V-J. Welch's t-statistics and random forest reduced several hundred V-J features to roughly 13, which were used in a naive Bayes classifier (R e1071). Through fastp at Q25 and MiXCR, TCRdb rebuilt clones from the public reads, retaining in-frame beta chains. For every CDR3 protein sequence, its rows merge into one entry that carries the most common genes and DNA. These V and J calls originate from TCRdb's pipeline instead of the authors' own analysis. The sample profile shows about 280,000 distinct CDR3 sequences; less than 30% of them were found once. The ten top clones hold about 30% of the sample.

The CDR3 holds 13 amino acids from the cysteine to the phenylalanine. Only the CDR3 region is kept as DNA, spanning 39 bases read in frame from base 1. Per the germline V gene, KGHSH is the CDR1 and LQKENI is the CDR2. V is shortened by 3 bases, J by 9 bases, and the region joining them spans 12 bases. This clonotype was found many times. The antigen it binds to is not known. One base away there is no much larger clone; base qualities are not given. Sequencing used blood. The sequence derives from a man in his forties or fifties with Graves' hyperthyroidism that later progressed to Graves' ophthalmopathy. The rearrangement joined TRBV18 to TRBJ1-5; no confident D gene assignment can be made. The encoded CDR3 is CASSPGPRLPQHF. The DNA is TGTGCCAGCTCACCGGGCCCCAGGCTGCCCCAGCATTTT.